This TCR beta chain was obtained from a study of shared clonotypes between healthy human individuals. Each subset's genomic DNA was shared equally among a number of immunoSEQ plates. Ten immunoSEQ deep assay plates served to sequence unsorted PBMC DNA. Authors' data handling: ImmunoSEQ only sent back junction sequences with no quality scores, so filtering was done differently. Sequencing was performed with immunoSEQ multiplex PCR; in TCRdb, only in-frame clones are kept and a portion is missing. D and trimming were read from the DNA, whereas the V and J calls and clone size are those reported in that table. The top ten clones hold 10% to 15% of a sample with roughly 450,000 clones, approximately 85% of them seen once. CDR3 length equals 10 residues. The V end was cut by 1 base, the J end by 14 bases, with 8 bases between. In germline, CDR1 is MNHGY, CDR2 SVAAGI.

The sequenced sample consisted of PBMCs. The V and J genes are TRBV6-9 and TRBJ1-2; D remains unclear. The clonotype was recovered from a woman in her thirties or forties in good health. Some clones in this sample may be carry-over from other donors' samples. CDR3 bases: TGTGCCAGCAGTTATTGTGGGTATACCTTC. Protein: CASSYCGYTF.